A single sample is the source of the 8 T cell receptor beta chains below, sequenced in a study of shared clonotypes between healthy human individuals (dated by TCRdb to about 2020). CD8 naive samples were CD45RO-negative cells positively selected for CCR7, giving a CD45RA+CCR7+ population that excluded TemRA cells. Receptor libraries were prepared by the immunoSEQ multiplex PCR assay. TCRdb took over this immuneACCESS table, retaining in-frame rearrangements with V and J assigned. Such tables are incomplete; in checked studies, under half of the missing clones stem from an unresolved V gene, and the remainder is unexplained. For this sample the table gives 550,000 to 600,000 clones, of which nearly 98% were detected only once. 0.25% to 0.35% of the sample is in the top ten clones. The sequenced sample was naive CD8+ T cells sorted from blood. The cell subset or site label of this sample denotes: CD45RA+CCR7+. Receptor source: a man younger than 45 in good health.

This chain uses TRBV4-1 with TRBJ2-3, with TRBD1 identical over 8 bases. Germline lookup yields CDR1 MGHRA and CDR2 YSYEKL. V lost 6 bases to trimming and J lost 4 bases; unmatched junction nucleotides: 9. There are 15 residues in the CDR3. In DNA, the CDR3 is TGCGCCAGCAGAGGACAGGGAAGGGGCCCAGATACGCAGTATTTT. Its protein is CASRGQGRGPDTQYF.

This chain connects TRBV14 to TRBJ1-2; D remains ambiguous. Germline CDR1 SGHDN, CDR2 FVKESK. Trimming stripped 4 bases from V and 4 bases from J, with 10 bases between. The CDR3 consists of 13 residues. CDR3 region: CASSLDGPYGYTF. The CDR3, as DNA: TGTGCCAGCAGCCTTGACGGACCCTATGGCTACACCTTC.

This chain uses TRBV10-3 with TRBJ2-7, with TRBD1 matching 9 bases. The CDR3 has 15 amino acids. In germline, CDR1 is ENHRY, CDR2 SYGVKD. The junction had 6 bases not matched to a gene; V was cut back by 2 bases and J by 4 bases. The CDR3 bases are TGTGCCATCAGTGAGGCGGGACAGGGTCAGTACGAGCAGTACTTC. The encoded protein is CAISEAGQGQYEQYF.

V and J are TRBV5-4 and TRBJ2-5; TRBD1 matches 10 bases. V lost 3 bases and J lost 1; bases outside the gene matches: 6. The CDR3 is 16 residues long. Germline V gene data show CDR1 as SGHNT and CDR2 as YYREEE (reference sequence). CDR3 protein: CASSSFGQGVQETQYF. CDR3 in DNA: TGTGCCAGCAGCTCCTTCGGACAGGGGGTCCAAGAGACCCAGTACTTC.

The chain couples TRBV4-1 to TRBJ2-7, with TRBD2 matching over 13 bases. Trimming took 0 bases from V and 3 from J; bases not matched to a gene: 8. Germline values: CDR1 MGHRA, CDR2 YSYEKL. The CDR3 covers 18 residues. The CDR3, as DNA: TGCGCCAGCAGCCAAGAGGGGGCGGGACTAGCGGGAATCTACGAGCAGTACTTC. This translates into CASSQEGAGLAGIYEQYF.

This clone came up once. The chain is built from TRBV6-5 and TRBJ2-1; TRBD2 matches 13 bases. CDR1 is MNHEY, CDR2 SVGAGI, per germline. This CDR3 contains 15 residues. The junction had 6 bases not matched to a gene; V was cut back by 6 bases and J by 7 bases. The DNA of the CDR3 is TGTGCCAGCAGCACGGGACTAGCGGGACGAAATGAGCAGTTCTTC. Translating gives CASSTGLAGRNEQFF.

This rearrangement joins TRBV4-2 to TRBJ1-2; a possible D gene is TRBD1 (6 bases). The V gene lost 4 bases and the J gene lost 0 bases, with 18 bases spanning the gap. Germline-derived CDR1 and CDR2 are LGHNA and YNFKEQ. This CDR3 contains 17 residues. The CDR3 bases are TGTGCCAGCAGCCCTCCTGGAAGGGGGGGAACTAACTATGGCTACACCTTC. Translating gives CASSPPGRGGTNYGYTF.

This chain uses TRBV25-1 with TRBJ1-4, with D perhaps TRBD1 (6 bases). The germline V gene encodes CDR1 MGHDK and CDR2 SYGVNS. The germline V and J ends were trimmed by 6 bases and 0 bases, with 11 bases remaining between them. The CDR3 totals 15 residues. The CDR3 sequence is CASRDRTATNEKLFF. CDR3 nucleotides: TGTGCCAGCAGAGATCGGACAGCAACTAATGAAAAACTGTTTTTT.